This T cell receptor (beta chain) is drawn from a study of CD8 T cells in ankylosing spondylitis. Points from the study as a whole: Ankylosing spondylitis blood appeared to be characterized by a TCR beta motif of roughly eight highly homologous variants.

TCR beta libraries were made by quantitative 5'-RACE with molecular barcodes. TCRdb re-derived calls from the 5' RACE reads in MiXCR, one entry per CDR3 protein. The profile shows 200,000 to 250,000 distinct CDR3 sequences, about 10% of them singletons. J gave up 6 bases and V 0 bases, and 6 bases lay outside the gene matches. Germline V gives CDR1 SGHRS, CDR2 YFSETQ. The CDR3 loop spans 16 amino acids. Comments on this clonotype: The antigen is unknown.

The clonotype was recovered from a male donor with ankylosing spondylitis or in good health (not recorded which). Sequenced material: blood, either unsorted or a sorted T cell fraction (not recorded which). The rearrangement joins TRBV5-1 to TRBJ1-4; 9 bases are a match to TRBD1. CDR3 sequence reads: CASSLGTGGGHEKLFF. CDR3 nucleotides: TGCGCCAGCAGCTTGGGTACAGGGGGCGGACATGAAAAACTGTTTTTT. Drawing the rest from reference TRBV5-1 and TRBJ1-4, the complete variable domain is KAGVTQTPRYLIKTRGQQVTLSCSPISGHRSVSWYQQTPGQGLQFLFEYFSETQRNKGNFPGRFSGRQFSNSRSEMNVSTLELGDSALYLCASSLGTGGGHEKLFFGSGTQLSVL.